One and the same sample provided the 29 T cell receptor beta chains below, sequenced in a study of cytomegalovirus exposure and HLA in healthy donors (dated by TCRdb to between 2016 and 2019). The protocol used for the library was the immunoSEQ multiplex PCR assay. A mixture of 60 forward primers for TCR Vbeta segments and 13 reverse primers for TCR Jbeta segments was used in the multiplex PCR. TCRdb holds this immuneACCESS table with in-frame rearrangements only. Some clones are missing; in checked studies, unresolved V genes explain under half, and the rest has no known cause. This sample's records show more than 95,000 clones. The top ten constitute about 3% of the sample. The sample taken for sequencing was PBMCs. These receptors originate from a man between 40 and 49 years old in good health and CMV-seronegative.

The chain employs TRBV19 and TRBJ1-5, with 7 bases fitting TRBD1. CDR1 is LNHDA and CDR2 is SQIVND in the germline V gene (reference sequence). The CDR3 has 14 residues. With V trimmed by 3 bases and J by 4 bases, 3 bases remained unmatched. The CDR3 sequence is CASSISGGNQPQHF. The CDR3 DNA follows: TGTGCCAGTAGTATCTCAGGGGGTAATCAGCCCCAGCATTTT.

The rearrangement uses TRBV9 and TRBJ2-5; possible D gene TRBD1, 6 bases. The CDR3 is 14 residues long. Germline CDR1 is SGDLS and CDR2 is YYNGEE. Trimming removed 4 bases at V and 9 bases at J, with 19 bases between. The CDR3 bases are TGTGCCAGCAGCCCCCGACAGGCAGCAGGGGCCCAGTACTTC. This translates into CASSPRQAAGAQYF.

Turning to this clone: In this CDR3 the conserved last residue, phenylalanine or tryptophan, is missing, so a read error is likely. The chain links TRBV5-6 to TRBJ2-2, with TRBD2 matching 10 bases. Germline V lookup: CDR1 SGHDT, CDR2 YYEEEE. The CDR3 contains 16 residues. J lost 4 bases, V lost 0 bases, and 3 bases had no gene match. The CDR3 region is CASSLDERGGTGELFS. In nucleotides, the CDR3 is TGTGCCAGCAGCTTGGATGAGCGGGGGGGCACCGGGGAGCTGTTTTCT.

The chain couples TRBV9 to TRBJ2-3; TRBD2 might be the D (5 bases). Trimming removed 0 bases from V and 0 bases from J, with 11 bases in between. This CDR3 comprises 16 residues. Germline CDR1 reads SGDLS; CDR2 reads YYNGEE. The CDR3 is CASSVGGSSSTDTQYF. The CDR3 DNA is TGTGCCAGCAGCGTAGGAGGGAGTTCTAGCACAGATACGCAGTATTTT. The whole variable domain, remainder taken from reference TRBV9 and TRBJ2-3, is DSGVTQTPKHLITATGQRVTLRCSPRSGDLSVYWYQQSLDQGLQFLIQYYNGEERAKGNILERFSAQQFPDLHSELNLSSLELGDSALYFCASSVGGSSSTDTQYFGPGTRLTVL.

The chain links TRBV4-3 to TRBJ1-2, with TRBD1 as a possible D gene (6 bases). V was pared by 0 bases and J by 2 bases, with 25 bases between. This CDR3 region has 20 residues. Germline CDR1 reads LGHNA; CDR2 reads YSLEER. This CDR3 reads CASSQDRGGAGPGVNYGYTF. CDR3 DNA sequence: TGCGCCAGCAGCCAAGATAGGGGGGGCGCTGGGCCAGGGGTAAACTATGGCTACACCTTC.

This chain uses TRBV6-1 with TRBJ2-1; D is possibly TRBD1 (6 bases). The CDR3 runs 15 residues. V gave up 2 bases and J gave up 10 bases, with 18 bases separating them. The V gene's germline CDR1 is MNHNS and CDR2 SASEGT. This CDR3 is CASSEMTGPWGEQFF. CDR3 sequence (DNA): TGTGCCAGCAGTGAAATGACAGGCCCCTGGGGAGAGCAGTTCTTC.

The rearrangement links TRBV18 to TRBJ2-5, with D perhaps matching TRBD1 (5 bases). Germline CDR1 KGHSH, CDR2 LQKENI. Trimming removed 0 bases from V and 5 bases from J, with 10 bases in between. The CDR3 loop spans 14 amino acids. CDR3 DNA sequence: TGTGCCAGCTCACCACCAGGACACGGCGAGACCCAGTACTTC. It encodes CASSPPGHGETQYF.

CDR3 bases: TGTGCCAGCAGCCCCAGCGGATCGGTATACGAGCAGTACTTC. It yields the protein CASSPSGSVYEQYF. This sequence joins TRBV11-3 and TRBJ2-7, with D maybe TRBD2 (5 bases). Trimming removed 5 bases from V and 4 bases from J, with 15 bases in between. Per the germline V gene, CDR1 is SGHNT and CDR2 is YENEEA. This CDR3 is 14 amino acids long.

V and J are TRBV5-4 and TRBJ2-5; 7 bases map to TRBD1. Judging by the DNA end, TRBJ2-7 fits better; the J call may be wrong. The CDR3 sequence is 16 residues long. Germline V CDR1 and CDR2: SGHNT, YYREEE (reference sequence). Written as DNA, the CDR3 is TGTGCCAGCAGCTCTCCTAGTTCCGGGACAGCCTACGAGCAGTACTTC. Protein product: CASSSPSSGTAYEQYF.

The chain uses TRBV4-2 and TRBJ1-2, with D possibly being TRBD1 (5 bases). V was cut by 1 base and J by 8 bases, with 11 bases left in between. The CDR3 is made up of 13 amino acids. Germline CDR1 is LGHNA and CDR2 is YNFKEQ. DNA of the CDR3: TGTGCCAGCAGCCAAGGGCTCAGGGAAGGCTACACCTTC. Its protein product is CASSQGLREGYTF.

The chain joins TRBV6-5 to TRBJ2-2; D is perhaps TRBD1 (6 bases). Germline V gene lookup returns CDR1 MNHEY and CDR2 SVGAGI. This CDR3 contains 13 residues. V was clipped by 6 bases and J by 8 bases, with 13 bases between them. CDR3 region: CASRQGDSGELFF. CDR3 DNA: TGTGCCAGCAGACAGGGAGACTCGGGGGAGCTGTTTTTT.

The chain links TRBV6-6 to TRBJ2-7; 8 nucleotides agree with TRBD1. Losses at the gene ends were 5 bases for V and 3 bases for J; bases not matched to a gene: 9. This CDR3 region has 15 residues. Germline V gene lookup returns CDR1 MNHNY and CDR2 SVGAGI (reference sequence). CDR3 in amino acids: CASSILTGAFYEQYF. Written as DNA, the CDR3 is TGTGCCAGCAGTATCCTGACAGGGGCGTTCTACGAGCAGTACTTC.

The chain couples TRBV14 to TRBJ2-1; TRBD2 matches at 8 bases. The V gene's germline CDR1 is SGHDN and CDR2 FVKESK. The CDR3 has 15 residues. Germline trimming cut 0 bases from V and 6 bases from J; bases unmatched to any gene: 4. DNA for the CDR3: TGTGCCAGCAGCCAAGAATCGGGACTAGGCAATGAGCAGTTCTTC. Its translation is CASSQESGLGNEQFF.

The genes are TRBV7-9 and TRBJ1-4; D remains unclear. Germline lookup yields CDR1 SEHNR and CDR2 FQNEAQ (reference sequence). The CDR3 loop spans 14 amino acids. Trimming took off 1 base at V and 13 bases at J, with 16 bases between the two ends. The CDR3, as DNA: TGTGCCAGCAGCTTAGGGTCTCCCTTTGAGGGACTGTTTTTT. Encoded protein: CASSLGSPFEGLFF.

The J gene is TRBJ1-1, the V gene TRBV5-1, with 7 bases lining up with TRBD1. From germline, CDR1 is SGHRS and CDR2 YFSETQ. There are 14 residues in the CDR3. The V and J ends lost 2 bases and 5 bases, in that order; junction bases with no gene match: 6. The CDR3 sequence is CASSFARGETEAFF. In DNA, the CDR3 is TGCGCCAGCAGCTTCGCCAGGGGGGAGACTGAAGCTTTCTTT.

The CDR3 DNA sequence: TGTGCCAGCAGCCTAATCGGACAGGGGAACACTGAAGCTTTCTTT. This sequence encodes CASSLIGQGNTEAFF. V and J are TRBV5-6 and TRBJ1-1; 8 bases map to TRBD1. Germline V gene sequence: CDR1 SGHDT, CDR2 YYEEEE. The CDR3 loop spans 15 amino acids. V shed 4 bases, J shed 1 base, and the junction held 6 bases outside the gene matches.

This chain joins TRBV10-1 and TRBJ1-1; tentative D call: TRBD1 (5 bases). Trimming stripped 5 bases from V and 1 base from J, with 8 bases between. CDR3 length equals 13 residues. Germline loops: CDR1 WNHNN, CDR2 SYGVQD (reference sequence). The DNA for the CDR3 is TGCGCCAGCAGTCAGGGTAGGAACACTGAAGCTTTCTTT. Translation gives CASSQGRNTEAFF.

CDR3 sequence (DNA): TGTGCCAGCAGTTTGGGCAGTAACAATGAGCAGTTCTTC. It yields the protein CASSLGSNNEQFF. This chain uses TRBV27 with TRBJ2-1; D not certain. CDR3 length: 13 amino acids. Germline CDR1 reads MNHEY; CDR2 reads SMNVEV (reference sequence). V was cut by 3 bases and J by 5 bases, with 8 bases left in between.

The DNA for the CDR3 is TGTGCCTGGAGACGACCGACAGTCTACGAGCAGTACTTC. Translating gives CAWRRPTVYEQYF. The gene calls are TRBV30 and TRBJ2-7; D possibly corresponds to TRBD1 (5 bases). This CDR3 has 13 amino acids. Trimming took off 3 bases at V and 3 bases at J, with 12 bases between the two ends. The germline V gene encodes CDR1 GTSNPN and CDR2 SVGIG (reference sequence).

This chain connects TRBV11-2 to TRBJ1-4; D uncertain. In germline, CDR1 is SGHAT, CDR2 FQNNGV. The CDR3 has 15 residues. Trimming took off 0 bases at V and 5 bases at J, with 10 bases between the two ends. This CDR3 reads CASSLDPNPNEKLFF. CDR3 sequence (DNA): TGTGCCAGCAGCTTAGATCCTAACCCCAATGAAAAACTGTTTTTT.

The gene calls are TRBV6-5 and TRBJ1-1; D is perhaps TRBD1 (5 bases). V dropped 4 bases and J dropped 2 bases, with 14 bases sitting between them. Germline assignment: CDR1 MNHEY and CDR2 SVGAGI. The CDR3 runs to 15 residues. The CDR3 protein is CASSSDRTLNTEAFF. In DNA form, the CDR3 reads TGTGCCAGCAGTTCCGACAGAACATTAAACACTGAAGCTTTCTTT.

This chain links TRBV9 with TRBJ2-5, with TRBD2 identical over 8 bases. CDR1 is SGDLS and CDR2 is YYNGEE in the germline V gene. This CDR3 region has 15 residues. V dropped 4 bases and J dropped 2; count of bases not matched to a gene: 7. The CDR3 loop reads CASSPSASGQETQYF. The CDR3 DNA follows: TGTGCCAGCAGCCCCTCGGCTAGCGGGCAAGAGACCCAGTACTTC.

The V call is TRBV19, the J call TRBJ2-5; 9 bases map to TRBD2. The J call is in doubt because the DNA end fits TRBJ2-7 better. The CDR3 length is 14 residues. CDR1 is LNHDA and CDR2 is SQIVND in the germline V gene (reference sequence). CDR3 residues: CASSRGGGAYEQYF. The CDR3 DNA is TGTGCCAGTAGCCGAGGCGGGGGGGCCTACGAGCAGTACTTC.

The CDR3 loop is CASSGDRGETQYF. The CDR3 bases are TGTGCCAGCAGTGGGGACAGGGGTGAGACCCAGTACTTC. The rearrangement links TRBV28 to TRBJ2-5, with 10 bases lining up with TRBD1. The trim removed 5 bases at V and 5 bases at J, leaving 2 bases unmatched. The CDR3 sequence is 13 residues long. Germline values: CDR1 MDHEN, CDR2 SYDVKM. Filled out from reference TRBV28 and TRBJ2-5, the complete variable domain reads DVKVTQSSRYLVKRTGEKVFLECVQDMDHENMFWYRQDPGLGLRLIYFSYDVKMKEKGDIPEGYSVSREKKERFSLILESASTNQTSMYLCASSGDRGETQYFGPGTRLLVL.

This chain connects TRBV7-9 to TRBJ2-7; 13 bases are shared with TRBD2. Germline trimming cut 6 bases from V and 4 bases from J; bases unmatched to any gene: 9. Germline loops: CDR1 SEHNR, CDR2 FQNEAQ (reference sequence). The CDR3 length is 16 residues. CDR3 sequence reads: CASSRGLAGVFYEQYF. The CDR3 region has the DNA TGTGCCAGCAGTCGCGGACTAGCGGGAGTGTTTTACGAGCAGTACTTC.

The rearrangement links TRBV10-3 to TRBJ2-3, with D hard to call. Deletions cut 6 bases from V and 5 bases from J, with 15 bases between. Germline CDR1 is ENHRY and CDR2 is SYGVKD. This CDR3 has 14 amino acids. As DNA, the CDR3 is TGTGCCATCAGCCAGTCTTCGCGGCAAGATACGCAGTATTTT. Its protein product is CAISQSSRQDTQYF.

V gene TRBV7-8 combines with J gene TRBJ2-7; 8 bases fit TRBD1. The CDR3 runs 14 residues. Trimming took 5 bases from V and 2 from J; bases not matched to a gene: 5. Germline V gene lookup returns CDR1 SGHVS and CDR2 FQNEAQ. The CDR3 spells CASSPTDRAYEQYF. The CDR3 nucleotides are TGTGCCAGCAGCCCTACGGACAGGGCCTACGAGCAGTACTTC.

The chain combines TRBV30 with TRBJ1-5; D perhaps matches TRBD1 (6 bases). Per the germline V gene, CDR1 is GTSNPN and CDR2 is SVGIG (reference sequence). Trimming removed 2 bases at V and 3 bases at J, with 8 bases between. This CDR3 region has 13 residues. The DNA for the CDR3 is TGTGCCTGGAGTAAGGGGGTCAATCAGCCCCAGCATTTT. Residues: CAWSKGVNQPQHF.

The V and J genes are TRBV6-4 and TRBJ2-2; the match to TRBD2 covers 14 bases. The V and J ends lost 6 bases and 1 base, in that order; junction bases with no gene match: 10. Germline V gene data show CDR1 as MRHNA and CDR2 as SNTAGT. The CDR3 loop spans 19 amino acids. This CDR3 reads CASRQEGLAGEENTGELFF. The CDR3 DNA follows: TGTGCCAGCAGACAAGAGGGACTAGCGGGAGAAGAGAACACCGGGGAGCTGTTTTTT.